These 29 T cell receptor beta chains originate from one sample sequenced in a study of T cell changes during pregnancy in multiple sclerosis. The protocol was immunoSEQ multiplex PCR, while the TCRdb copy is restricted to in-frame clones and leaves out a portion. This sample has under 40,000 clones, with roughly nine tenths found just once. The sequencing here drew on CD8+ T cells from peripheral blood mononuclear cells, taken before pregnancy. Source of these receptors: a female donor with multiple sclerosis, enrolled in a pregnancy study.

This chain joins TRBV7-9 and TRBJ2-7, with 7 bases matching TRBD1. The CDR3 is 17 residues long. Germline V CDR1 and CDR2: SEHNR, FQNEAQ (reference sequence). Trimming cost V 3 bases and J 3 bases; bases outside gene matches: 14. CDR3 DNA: TGTGCCAGCAGCTTTGGACACCGGACAGGCCGGGACTACGAGCAGTACTTC. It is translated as CASSFGHRTGRDYEQYF.

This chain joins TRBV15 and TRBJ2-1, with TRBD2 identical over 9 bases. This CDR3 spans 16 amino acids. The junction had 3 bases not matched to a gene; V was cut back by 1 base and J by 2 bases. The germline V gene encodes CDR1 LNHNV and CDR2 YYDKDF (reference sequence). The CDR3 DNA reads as TGTGCCACCAGCAGAGGGACTAGCGCGACCTACAATGAGCAGTTCTTC. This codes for CATSRGTSATYNEQFF.

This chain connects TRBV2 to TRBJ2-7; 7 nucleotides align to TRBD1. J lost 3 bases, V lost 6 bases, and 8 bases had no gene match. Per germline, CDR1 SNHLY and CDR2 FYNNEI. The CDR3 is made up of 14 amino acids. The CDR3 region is CASRSGPGGYEQYF. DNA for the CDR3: TGTGCCAGCAGAAGTGGGCCAGGGGGCTACGAGCAGTACTTC.

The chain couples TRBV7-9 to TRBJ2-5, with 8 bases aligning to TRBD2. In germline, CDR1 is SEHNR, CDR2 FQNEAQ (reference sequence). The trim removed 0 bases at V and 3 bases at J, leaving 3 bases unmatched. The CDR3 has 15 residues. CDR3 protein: CASSLASLAEETQYF. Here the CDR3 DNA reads TGTGCCAGCAGCTTAGCATCACTAGCGGAAGAGACCCAGTACTTC. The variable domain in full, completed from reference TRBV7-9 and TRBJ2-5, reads DTGVSQNPRHKITKRGQNVTFRCDPISEHNRLYWYRQTLGQGPEFLTYFQNEAQLEKSRLLSDRFSAERPKGSFSTLEIQRTEQGDSAMYLCASSLASLAEETQYFGPGTRLLVL.

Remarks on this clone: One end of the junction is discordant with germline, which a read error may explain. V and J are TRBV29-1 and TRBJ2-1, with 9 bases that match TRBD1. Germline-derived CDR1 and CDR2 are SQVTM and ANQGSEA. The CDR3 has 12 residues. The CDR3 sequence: CRVQGAGNEQFF. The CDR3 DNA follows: TGTCGTGTACAGGGGGCAGGCAATGAGCAGTTCTTC.

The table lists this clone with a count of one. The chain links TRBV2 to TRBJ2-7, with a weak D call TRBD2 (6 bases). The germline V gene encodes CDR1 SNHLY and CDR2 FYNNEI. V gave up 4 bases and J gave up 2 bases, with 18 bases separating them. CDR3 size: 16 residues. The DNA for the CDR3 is TGTGCCAGCAGTGGCTACCCGGGAGAGAGCACCTACGAGCAGTACTTC. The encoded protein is CASSGYPGESTYEQYF.

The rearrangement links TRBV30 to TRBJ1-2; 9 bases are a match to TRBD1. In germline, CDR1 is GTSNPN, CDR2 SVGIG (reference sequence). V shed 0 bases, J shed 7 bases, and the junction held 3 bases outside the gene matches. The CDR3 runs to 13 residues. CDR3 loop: CAWSVDRGGGYTF. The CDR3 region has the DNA TGTGCCTGGAGTGTGGACAGGGGAGGTGGCTACACCTTC.

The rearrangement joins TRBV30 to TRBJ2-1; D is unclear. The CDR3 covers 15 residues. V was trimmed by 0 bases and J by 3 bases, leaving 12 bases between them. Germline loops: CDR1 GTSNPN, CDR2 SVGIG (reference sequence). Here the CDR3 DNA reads TGTGCCTGGAGTGTTAGTGGCGCGGTCTACAATGAGCAGTTCTTC. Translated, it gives CAWSVSGAVYNEQFF.

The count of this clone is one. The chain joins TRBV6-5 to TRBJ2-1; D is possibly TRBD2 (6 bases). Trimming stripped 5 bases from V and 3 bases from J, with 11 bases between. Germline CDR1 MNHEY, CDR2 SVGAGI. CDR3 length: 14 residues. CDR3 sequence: CASSRGTVYNEQFF. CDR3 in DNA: TGTGCCAGCAGTCGAGGGACTGTCTACAATGAGCAGTTCTTC.

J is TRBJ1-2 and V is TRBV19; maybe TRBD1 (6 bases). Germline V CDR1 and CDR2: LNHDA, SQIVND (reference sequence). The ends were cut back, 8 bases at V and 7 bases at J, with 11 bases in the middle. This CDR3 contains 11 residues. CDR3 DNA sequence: TGTGCCAGTTCGATCAGGGGTGGCTACACCTTC. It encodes CASSIRGGYTF.

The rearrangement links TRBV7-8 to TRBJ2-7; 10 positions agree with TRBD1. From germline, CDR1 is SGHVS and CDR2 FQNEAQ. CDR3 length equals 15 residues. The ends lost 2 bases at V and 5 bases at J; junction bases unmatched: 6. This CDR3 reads CASSLPGTGVHEQYF. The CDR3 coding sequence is TGTGCCAGCAGCTTACCCGGGACAGGGGTCCACGAGCAGTACTTC.

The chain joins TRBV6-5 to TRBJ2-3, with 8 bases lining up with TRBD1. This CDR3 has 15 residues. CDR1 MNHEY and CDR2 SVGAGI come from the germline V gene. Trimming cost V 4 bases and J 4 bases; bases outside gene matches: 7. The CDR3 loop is CASSLGQVWSDTQYF. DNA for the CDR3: TGTGCCAGCAGTTTGGGACAGGTTTGGTCAGATACGCAGTATTTT.

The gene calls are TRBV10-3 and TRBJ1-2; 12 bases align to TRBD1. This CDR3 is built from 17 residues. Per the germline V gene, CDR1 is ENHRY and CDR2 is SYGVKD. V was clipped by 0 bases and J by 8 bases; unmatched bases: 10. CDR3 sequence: CAISESISGQGALGYTF. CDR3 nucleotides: TGTGCCATCAGTGAGTCGATCTCGGGACAGGGGGCTCTGGGCTACACCTTC.

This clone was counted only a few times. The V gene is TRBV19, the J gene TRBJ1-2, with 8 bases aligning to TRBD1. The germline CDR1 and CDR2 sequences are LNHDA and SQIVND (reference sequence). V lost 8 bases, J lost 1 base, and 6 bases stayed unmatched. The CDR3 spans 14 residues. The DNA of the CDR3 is TGTGCCAGTCGCGGGACAGGCCTTAACTATGGCTACACCTTC. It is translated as CASRGTGLNYGYTF. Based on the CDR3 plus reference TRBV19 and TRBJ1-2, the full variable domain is DGGITQSPKYLFRKEGQNVTLSCEQNLNHDAMYWYRQDPGQGLRLIYYSQIVNDFQKGDIAEGYSVSREKKESFPLTVTSAQKNPTAFYLCASRGTGLNYGYTFGSGTRLTVV.

The CDR3 nucleotides read TGTGCCAGCAGTGAAGTCGACCAGTACCCAGGGAACTATGGCTACACCTTC. Residues: CASSEVDQYPGNYGYTF. V gene TRBV2 combines with J gene TRBJ1-2; D is possibly TRBD1 (5 bases). CDR1 and CDR2 (germline): SNHLY, FYNNEI. The CDR3 contains 17 residues. V shed 1 base and J shed 2 bases, with 17 bases lying between them. The full variable domain, its missing parts supplied by reference TRBV2 and TRBJ1-2, is EPEVTQTPSHQVTQMGQEVILRCVPISNHLYFYWYRQILGQKVEFLVSFYNNEISEKSEIFDDQFSVERPDGSNFTLKIRSTKLEDSAMYFCASSEVDQYPGNYGYTFGSGTRLTVV.

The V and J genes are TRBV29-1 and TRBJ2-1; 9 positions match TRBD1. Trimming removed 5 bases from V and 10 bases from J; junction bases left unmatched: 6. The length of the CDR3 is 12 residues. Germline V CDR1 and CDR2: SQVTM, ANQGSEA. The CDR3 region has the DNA TGCAGCGTTCGGGGGACAGGGATAGAGCAGTTCTTC. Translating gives CSVRGTGIEQFF.

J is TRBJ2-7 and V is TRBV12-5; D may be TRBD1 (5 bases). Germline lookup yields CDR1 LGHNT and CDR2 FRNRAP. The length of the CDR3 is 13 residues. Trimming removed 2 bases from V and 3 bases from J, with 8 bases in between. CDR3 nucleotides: TGTGCTAGTGGTTTGTCGGACAACTACGAGCAGTACTTC. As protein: CASGLSDNYEQYF.

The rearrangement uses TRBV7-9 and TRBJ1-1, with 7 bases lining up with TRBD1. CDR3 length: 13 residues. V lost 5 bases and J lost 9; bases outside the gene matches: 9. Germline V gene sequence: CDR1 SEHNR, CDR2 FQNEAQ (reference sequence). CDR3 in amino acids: CASSLPGTDKAFF. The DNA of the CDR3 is TGTGCCAGCAGCCTCCCTGGGACAGACAAAGCTTTCTTT.

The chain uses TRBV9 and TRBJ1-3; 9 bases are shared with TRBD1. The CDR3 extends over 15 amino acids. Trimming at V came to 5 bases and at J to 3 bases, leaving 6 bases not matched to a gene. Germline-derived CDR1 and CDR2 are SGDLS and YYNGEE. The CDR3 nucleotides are TGTGCCAGCAGTCTCGGACAGGGGAATGGAAACACCATATATTTT. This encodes CASSLGQGNGNTIYF. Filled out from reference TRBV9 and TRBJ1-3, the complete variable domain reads DSGVTQTPKHLITATGQRVTLRCSPRSGDLSVYWYQQSLDQGLQFLIQYYNGEERAKGNILERFSAQQFPDLHSELNLSSLELGDSALYFCASSLGQGNGNTIYFGEGSWLTVV.

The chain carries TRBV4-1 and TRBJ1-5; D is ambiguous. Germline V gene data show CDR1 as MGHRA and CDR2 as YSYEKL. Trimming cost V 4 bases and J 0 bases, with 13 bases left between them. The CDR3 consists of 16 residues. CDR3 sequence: CASSLGLGNSNQPQHF. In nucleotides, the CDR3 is TGCGCCAGCAGCCTTGGACTTGGAAATAGCAATCAGCCCCAGCATTTT.

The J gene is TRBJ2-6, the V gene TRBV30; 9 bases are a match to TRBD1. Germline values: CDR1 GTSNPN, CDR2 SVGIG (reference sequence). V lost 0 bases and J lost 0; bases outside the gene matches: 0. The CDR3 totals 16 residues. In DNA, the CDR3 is TGTGCCTGGAGTGTACAGGGGGCCTCTGGGGCCAACGTCCTGACTTTC. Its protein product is CAWSVQGASGANVLTF. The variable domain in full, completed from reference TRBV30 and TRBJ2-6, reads SQTIHQWPATLVQPVGSPLSLECTVEGTSNPNLYWYRQAAGRGLQLLFYSVGIGQISSEVPQNLSASRPQDRQFILSSKKLLLSDSGFYLCAWSVQGASGANVLTFGAGSRLTVL.

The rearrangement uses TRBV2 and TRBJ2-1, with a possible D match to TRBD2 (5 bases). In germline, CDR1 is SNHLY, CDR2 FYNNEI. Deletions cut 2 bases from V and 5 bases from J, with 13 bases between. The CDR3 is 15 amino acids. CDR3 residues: CASSELYEGHNEQFF. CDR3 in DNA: TGTGCCAGCAGTGAATTGTACGAGGGTCACAATGAGCAGTTCTTC.

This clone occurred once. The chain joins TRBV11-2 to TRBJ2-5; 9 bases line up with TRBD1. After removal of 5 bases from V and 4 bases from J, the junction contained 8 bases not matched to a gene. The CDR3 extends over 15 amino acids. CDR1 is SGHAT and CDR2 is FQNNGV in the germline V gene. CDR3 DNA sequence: TGTGCCAGCAGCCCTACTCCGGGACAGGGAGAGACCCAGTACTTC. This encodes CASSPTPGQGETQYF.

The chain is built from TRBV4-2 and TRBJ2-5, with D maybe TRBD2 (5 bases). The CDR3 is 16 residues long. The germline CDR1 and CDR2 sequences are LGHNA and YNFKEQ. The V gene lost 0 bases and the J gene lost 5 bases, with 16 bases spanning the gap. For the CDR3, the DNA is TGTGCCAGCAGCCAAGATTTCCCGGGGATGATGGAGACCCAGTACTTC. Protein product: CASSQDFPGMMETQYF.

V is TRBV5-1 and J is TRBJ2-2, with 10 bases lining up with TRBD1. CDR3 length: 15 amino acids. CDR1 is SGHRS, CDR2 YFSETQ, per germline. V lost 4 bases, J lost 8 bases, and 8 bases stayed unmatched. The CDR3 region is CASSGPGQGLGELFF. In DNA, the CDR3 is TGCGCCAGCAGCGGCCCGGGACAGGGGCTAGGGGAGCTGTTTTTT.

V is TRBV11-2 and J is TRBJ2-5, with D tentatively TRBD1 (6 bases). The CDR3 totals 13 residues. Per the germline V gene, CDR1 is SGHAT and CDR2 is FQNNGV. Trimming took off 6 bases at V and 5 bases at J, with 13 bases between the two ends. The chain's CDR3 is CASSLPRGETQYF. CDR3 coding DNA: TGTGCCAGCAGTTTGCCTAGGGGGGAGACCCAGTACTTC.

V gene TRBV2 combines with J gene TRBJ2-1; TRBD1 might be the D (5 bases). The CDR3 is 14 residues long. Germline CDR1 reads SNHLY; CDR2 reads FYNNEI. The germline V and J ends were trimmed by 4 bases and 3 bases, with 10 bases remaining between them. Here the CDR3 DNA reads TGTGCCAGCAGTGGACAGAACCTCTACAATGAGCAGTTCTTC. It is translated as CASSGQNLYNEQFF.

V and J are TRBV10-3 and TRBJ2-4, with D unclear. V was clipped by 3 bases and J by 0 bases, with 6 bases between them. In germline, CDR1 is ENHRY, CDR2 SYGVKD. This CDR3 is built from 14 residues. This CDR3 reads CAISDQVAKNIQYF. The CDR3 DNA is TGTGCCATCAGTGACCAGGTAGCCAAAAACATTCAGTACTTC.

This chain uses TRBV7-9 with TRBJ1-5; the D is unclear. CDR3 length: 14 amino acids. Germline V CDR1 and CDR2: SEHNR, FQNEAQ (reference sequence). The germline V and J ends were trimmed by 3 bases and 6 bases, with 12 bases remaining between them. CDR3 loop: CASSFGGPSQPQHF. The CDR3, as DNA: TGTGCCAGCAGCTTTGGTGGGCCGAGTCAGCCCCAGCATTTT.